Sequencing of this T cell receptor beta chain was carried out in a study of beta chain features in type 1 diabetes. Study-wide context: What patients shared with healthy donors was a similar profile of age, gender and cell yields. Findings and limits, study-wide: There was a moderate but significant shortening of TCRB CDR3s in all four CD4+ subsets of Type 1 diabetes patients.

The study reverse transcribed the entire isolated RNA, so it sequenced expressed TCRB transcripts. The protocol was immunoSEQ multiplex PCR, while the TCRdb copy is restricted to in-frame clones and leaves out a portion. The table lists 600,000 or so clones, more than 13% of them singletons. Turning to this clone: Its antigen is not identified.

Every sorted population was more than 95% pure. Germline CDR1 and CDR2: KGHSH and LQKENI. The V end lost 0 bases, the J end lost 0 bases, and 9 bases lay between the germline ends. The CDR3 extends over 15 amino acids. This chain links TRBV18 with TRBJ2-7; D gene uncertain. The sequence derives from a man aged 18 to 30 with type 1 diabetes. The sequenced sample was naive CD4+ T cells from blood. In DNA, the CDR3 is TGTGCCAGCTCACCACCGAACCCTAGCTCCTACGAGCAGTACTTC. This codes for CASSPPNPSSYEQYF.